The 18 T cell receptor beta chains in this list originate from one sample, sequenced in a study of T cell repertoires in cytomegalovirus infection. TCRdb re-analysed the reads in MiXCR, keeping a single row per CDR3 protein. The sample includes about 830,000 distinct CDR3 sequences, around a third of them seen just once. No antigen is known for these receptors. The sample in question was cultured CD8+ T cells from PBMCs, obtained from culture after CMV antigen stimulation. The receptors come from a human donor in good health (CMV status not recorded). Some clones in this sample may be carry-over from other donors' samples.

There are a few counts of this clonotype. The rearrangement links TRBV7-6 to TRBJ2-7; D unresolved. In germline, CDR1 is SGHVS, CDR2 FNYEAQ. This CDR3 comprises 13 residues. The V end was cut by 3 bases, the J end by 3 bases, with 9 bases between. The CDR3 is CASSFNPSYEQYV. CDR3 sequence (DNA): TGTGCCAGCAGCTTTAACCCGAGCTACGAGCAGTACGTC.

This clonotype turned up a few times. The CDR3 DNA sequence: TGCGCCAGCAGCCAATGGCCCCCCCAGGGGATGACTAATGAAAAACTGTTTTTT. Amino acid sequence: CASSQWPPQGMTNEKLFF. The chain joins TRBV4-1 to TRBJ1-4, with D perhaps TRBD1 (6 bases). The V and J ends lost 2 bases and 2 bases respectively, with 18 bases between them. Germline CDR1 is MGHRA and CDR2 is YSYEKL. The length of the CDR3 is 18 residues.

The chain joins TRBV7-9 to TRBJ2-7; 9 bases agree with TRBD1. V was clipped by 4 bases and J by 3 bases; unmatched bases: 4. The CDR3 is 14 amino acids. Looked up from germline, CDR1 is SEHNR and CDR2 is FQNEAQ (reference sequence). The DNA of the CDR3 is TGTGCCAGCAGCTCTAGGACAGGGGACTACGAGCAGTACGTC. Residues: CASSSRTGDYEQYV.

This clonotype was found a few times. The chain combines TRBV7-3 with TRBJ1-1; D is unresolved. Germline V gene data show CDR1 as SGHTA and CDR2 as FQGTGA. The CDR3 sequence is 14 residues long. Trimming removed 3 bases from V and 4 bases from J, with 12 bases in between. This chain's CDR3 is CASSFQLQGTEAFF. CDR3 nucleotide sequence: TGTGCCAGCAGCTTCCAGTTACAAGGCACTGAAGCTTTCTTT.

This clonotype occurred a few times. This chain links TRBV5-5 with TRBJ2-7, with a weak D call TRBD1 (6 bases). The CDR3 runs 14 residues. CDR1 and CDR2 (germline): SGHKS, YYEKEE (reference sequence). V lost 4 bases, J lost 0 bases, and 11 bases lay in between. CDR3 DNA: TGTGCCAGCAGCCCATGGACAGACTCCTACGAGCAGTACTTC. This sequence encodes CASSPWTDSYEQYF.

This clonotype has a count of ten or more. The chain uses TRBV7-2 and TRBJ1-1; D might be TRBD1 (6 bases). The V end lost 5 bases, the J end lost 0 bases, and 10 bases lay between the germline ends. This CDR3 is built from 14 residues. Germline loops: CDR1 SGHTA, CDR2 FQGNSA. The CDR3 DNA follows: TGTGCCAGCAGCCCGGACAGCATGAACACTGAAGCTTTCTTT. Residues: CASSPDSMNTEAFF.

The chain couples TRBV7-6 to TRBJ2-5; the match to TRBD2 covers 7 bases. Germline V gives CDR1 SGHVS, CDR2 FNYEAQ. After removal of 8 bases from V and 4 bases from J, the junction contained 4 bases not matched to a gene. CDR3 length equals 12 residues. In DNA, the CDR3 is TGTGCCAGCGGGGGGGTAATAGAGACCCAGTACTTC. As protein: CASGGVIETQYF. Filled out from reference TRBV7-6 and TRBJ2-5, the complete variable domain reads GAGVSQSPRYKVTKRGQDVALRCDPISGHVSLYWYRQALGQGPEFLTYFNYEAQQDKSGLPNDRFSAERPEGSISTLTIQRTEQRDSAMYRCASGGVIETQYFGPGTRLLVL.

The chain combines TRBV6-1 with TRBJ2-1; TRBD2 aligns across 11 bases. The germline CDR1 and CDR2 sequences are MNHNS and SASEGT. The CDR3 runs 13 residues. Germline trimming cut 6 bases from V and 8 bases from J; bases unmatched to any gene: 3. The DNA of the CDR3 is TGTGCCAGCAGCGATAGCGGGGGGGATGAGCAGTTCTTC. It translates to CASSDSGGDEQFF.

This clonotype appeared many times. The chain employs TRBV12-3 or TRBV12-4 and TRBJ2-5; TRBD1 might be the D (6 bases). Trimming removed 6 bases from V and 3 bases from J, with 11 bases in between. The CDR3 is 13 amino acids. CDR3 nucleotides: TGTGCCAGCAGACCGGACAGAGAAGAGACCCAGTACTTC. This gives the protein CASRPDREETQYF.

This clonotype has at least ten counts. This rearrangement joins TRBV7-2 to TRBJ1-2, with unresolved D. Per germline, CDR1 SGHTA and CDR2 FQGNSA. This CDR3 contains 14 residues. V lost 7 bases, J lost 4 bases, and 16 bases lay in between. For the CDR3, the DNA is TGTGCCAGCACCCCTCCGAGGTACGGCTATGGCTACACCTTC. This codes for CASTPPRYGYGYTF. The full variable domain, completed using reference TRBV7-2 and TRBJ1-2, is GAGVSQSPSNKVTEKGKDVELRCDPISGHTALYWYRQSLGQGLEFLIYFQGNSAPDKSGLPSDRFSAERTGGSVSTLTIQRTQQEDSAVYLCASTPPRYGYGYTFGSGTRLTVV.

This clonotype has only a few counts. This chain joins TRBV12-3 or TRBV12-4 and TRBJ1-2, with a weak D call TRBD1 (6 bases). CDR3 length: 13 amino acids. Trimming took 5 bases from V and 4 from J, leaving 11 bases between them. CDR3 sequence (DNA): TGTGCCAGCAGTAACGGGGGCTCCTATGGCTACACCTTC. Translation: CASSNGGSYGYTF.

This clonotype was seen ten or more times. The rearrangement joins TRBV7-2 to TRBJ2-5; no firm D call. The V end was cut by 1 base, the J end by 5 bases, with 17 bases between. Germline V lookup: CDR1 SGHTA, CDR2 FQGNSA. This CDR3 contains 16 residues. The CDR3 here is CASSLGLLVVAETQYF. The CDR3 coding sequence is TGTGCCAGCAGCTTAGGTCTCCTAGTGGTGGCCGAGACCCAGTACTTC.

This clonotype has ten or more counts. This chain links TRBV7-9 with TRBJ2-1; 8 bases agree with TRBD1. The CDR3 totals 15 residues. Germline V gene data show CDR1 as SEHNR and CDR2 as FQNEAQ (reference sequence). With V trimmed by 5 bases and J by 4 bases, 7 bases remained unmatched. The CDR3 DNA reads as TGTGCCAGCAGCCCTGGGACAGGCGTTTACAATGAGCAGTTCTTC. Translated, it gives CASSPGTGVYNEQFF.

CDR3 sequence: CASNKPGQPNEKLFF. The CDR3 DNA reads as TGTGCCAGCAACAAACCGGGACAGCCGAATGAAAAACTGTTTTTT. V and J are TRBV12-3 or TRBV12-4 and TRBJ1-4; 7 bases line up with TRBD1. The CDR3 is 15 amino acids. Losses at the gene ends were 7 bases for V and 5 bases for J; bases not matched to a gene: 10.

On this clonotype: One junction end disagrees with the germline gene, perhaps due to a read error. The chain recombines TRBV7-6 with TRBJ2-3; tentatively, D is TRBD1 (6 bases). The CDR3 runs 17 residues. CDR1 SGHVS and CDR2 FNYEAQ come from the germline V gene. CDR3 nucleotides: TGTGCTAGCAGCTTTAAGGTTACAGGGTTTAGCACAGATACGCAGTATTTT. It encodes CASSFKVTGFSTDTQYF.

The CDR3 reads CVTFGTGGAGNTEAFF. The DNA of the CDR3 is TGTGTCACCTTTGGGACAGGGGGCGCGGGGAACACTGAAGCTTTCTTT. The chain recombines TRBV6-6 with TRBJ1-1, with 12 bases fitting TRBD1. Germline CDR1 reads MNHNY; CDR2 reads SVGAGI (reference sequence). This CDR3 comprises 16 residues.

The chain's CDR3 is CASSLTGGGPDTQYF. The DNA for the CDR3 is TGTGCCAGCAGCTTAACTGGGGGAGGGCCAGATACGCAGTATTTT. The V gene is TRBV5-4, the J gene TRBJ2-3, with 7 bases aligning to TRBD2. V shed 2 bases, J shed 4 bases, and the junction held 7 bases outside the gene matches. Germline V CDR1 and CDR2: SGHNT, YYREEE (reference sequence). The CDR3 consists of 15 residues.

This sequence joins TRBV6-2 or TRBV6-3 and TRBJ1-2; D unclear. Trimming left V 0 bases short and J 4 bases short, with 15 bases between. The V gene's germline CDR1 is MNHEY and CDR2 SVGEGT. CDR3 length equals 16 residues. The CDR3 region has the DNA TGTGCCAGCAGTTACTCGCCCGATGCCAGGTCCTATGGCTACACCTTC. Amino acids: CASSYSPDARSYGYTF.